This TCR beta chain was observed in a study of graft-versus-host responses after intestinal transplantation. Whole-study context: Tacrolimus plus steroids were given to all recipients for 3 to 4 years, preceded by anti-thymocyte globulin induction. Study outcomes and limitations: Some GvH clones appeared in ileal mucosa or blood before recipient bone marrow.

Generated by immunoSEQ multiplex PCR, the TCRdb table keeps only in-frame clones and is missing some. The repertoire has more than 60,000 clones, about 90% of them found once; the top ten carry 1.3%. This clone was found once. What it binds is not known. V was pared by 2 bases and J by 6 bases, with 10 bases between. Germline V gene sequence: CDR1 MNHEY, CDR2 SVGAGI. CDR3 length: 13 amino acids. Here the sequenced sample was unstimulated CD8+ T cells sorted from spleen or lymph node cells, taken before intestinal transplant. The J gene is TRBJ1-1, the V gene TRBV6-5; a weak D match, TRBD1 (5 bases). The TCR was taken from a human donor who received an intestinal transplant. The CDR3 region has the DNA TGTGCCAGCAGTTACAGATGGGGGGCTGAAGCTTTCTTT. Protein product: CASSYRWGAEAFF.